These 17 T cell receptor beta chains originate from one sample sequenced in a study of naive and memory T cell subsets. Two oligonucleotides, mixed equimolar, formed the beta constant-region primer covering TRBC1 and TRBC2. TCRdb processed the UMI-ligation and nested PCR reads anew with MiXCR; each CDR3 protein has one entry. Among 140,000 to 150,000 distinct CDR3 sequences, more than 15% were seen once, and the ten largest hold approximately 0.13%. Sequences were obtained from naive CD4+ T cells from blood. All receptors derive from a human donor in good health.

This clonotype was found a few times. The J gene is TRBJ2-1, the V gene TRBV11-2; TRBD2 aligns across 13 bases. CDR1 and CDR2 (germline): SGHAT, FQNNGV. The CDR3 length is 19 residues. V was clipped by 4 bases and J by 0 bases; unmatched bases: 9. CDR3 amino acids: CASSYPGLAGRGSYNEQFF. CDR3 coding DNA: TGTGCCAGCAGCTACCCGGGACTAGCGGGACGTGGCTCCTACAATGAGCAGTTCTTC.

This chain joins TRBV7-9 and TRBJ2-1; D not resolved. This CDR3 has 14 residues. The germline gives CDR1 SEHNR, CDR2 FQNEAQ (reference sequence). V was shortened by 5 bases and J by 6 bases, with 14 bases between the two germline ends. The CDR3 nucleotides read TGTGCCAGCAGCCTCCCGGAAGGTGGCAATGAGCAGTTCTTC. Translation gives CASSLPEGGNEQFF.

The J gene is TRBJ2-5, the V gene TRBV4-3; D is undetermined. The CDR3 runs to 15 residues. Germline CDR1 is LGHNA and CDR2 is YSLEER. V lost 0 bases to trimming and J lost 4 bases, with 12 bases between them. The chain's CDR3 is CASSQEPYTGETQYF. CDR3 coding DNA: TGCGCCAGCAGCCAAGAGCCCTACACGGGAGAGACCCAGTACTTC.

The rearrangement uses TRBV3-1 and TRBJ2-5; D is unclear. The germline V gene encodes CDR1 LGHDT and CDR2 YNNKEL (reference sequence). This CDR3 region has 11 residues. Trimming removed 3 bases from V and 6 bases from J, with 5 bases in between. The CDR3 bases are TGTGCCAGCAGCCATTCGAAGACCCAGTACTTC. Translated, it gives CASSHSKTQYF.

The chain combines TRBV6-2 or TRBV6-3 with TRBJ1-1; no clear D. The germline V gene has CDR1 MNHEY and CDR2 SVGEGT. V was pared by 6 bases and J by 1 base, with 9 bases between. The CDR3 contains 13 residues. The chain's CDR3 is CASSLRRNTEAFF. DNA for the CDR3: TGTGCCAGCAGCCTAAGGCGGAACACTGAAGCTTTCTTT.

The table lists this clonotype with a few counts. CDR3 in amino acids: CASNSGELYEQYF. DNA of the CDR3: TGTGCCAGCAACTCTGGAGAGCTGTACGAGCAGTACTTC. The chain employs TRBV12-3 or TRBV12-4 and TRBJ2-7; no clear D gene. The CDR3 sequence is 13 residues long. V was pared by 7 bases and J by 4 bases, with 14 bases between.

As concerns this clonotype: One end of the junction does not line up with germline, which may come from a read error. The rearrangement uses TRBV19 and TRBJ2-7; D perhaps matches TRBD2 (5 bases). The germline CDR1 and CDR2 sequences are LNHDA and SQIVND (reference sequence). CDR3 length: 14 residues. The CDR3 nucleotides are TGTGCCAGTAGTAGGGAGACCGACCCCTACAAGCAGTACTTC. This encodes CASSRETDPYKQYF.

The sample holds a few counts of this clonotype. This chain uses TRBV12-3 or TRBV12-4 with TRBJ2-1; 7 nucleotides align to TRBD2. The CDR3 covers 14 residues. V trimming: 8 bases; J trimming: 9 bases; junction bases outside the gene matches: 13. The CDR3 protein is CASRLSREISEQFF. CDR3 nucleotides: TGTGCCAGCCGCCTCTCGCGGGAGATTAGTGAGCAGTTCTTC.

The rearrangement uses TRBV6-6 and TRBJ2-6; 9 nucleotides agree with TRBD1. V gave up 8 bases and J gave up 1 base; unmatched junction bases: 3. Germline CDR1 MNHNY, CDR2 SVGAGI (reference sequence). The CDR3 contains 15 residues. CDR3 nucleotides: TGTGCCAGCCGGGACAGGGTTTCTGGGGCCAACGTCCTGACTTTC. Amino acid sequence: CASRDRVSGANVLTF.

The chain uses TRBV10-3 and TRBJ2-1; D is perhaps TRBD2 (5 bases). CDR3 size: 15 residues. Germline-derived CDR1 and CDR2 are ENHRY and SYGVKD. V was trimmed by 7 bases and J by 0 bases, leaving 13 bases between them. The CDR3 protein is CAIKEAGSSYNEQFF. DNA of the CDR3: TGTGCCATCAAGGAGGCCGGAAGCTCCTACAATGAGCAGTTCTTC.

Here the CDR3 DNA reads TGTGCCAGCAGTGACCGCCTGGGAAGTGGGGGAAAGGTAGCTTTCTTT. Translated: CASSDRLGSGGKVAFF. The chain links TRBV25-1 to TRBJ1-1; the D gene is possibly TRBD1 (5 bases). Germline CDR1 reads MGHDK; CDR2 reads SYGVNS. V was cut by 3 bases and J by 10 bases, with 24 bases left in between. This CDR3 is built from 16 residues.

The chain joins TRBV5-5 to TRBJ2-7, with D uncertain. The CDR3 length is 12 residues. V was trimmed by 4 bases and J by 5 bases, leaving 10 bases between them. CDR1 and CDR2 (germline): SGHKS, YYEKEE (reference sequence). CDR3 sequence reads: CASSPVSDEQYF. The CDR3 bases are TGTGCCAGCAGCCCGGTGTCCGACGAGCAGTACTTC.

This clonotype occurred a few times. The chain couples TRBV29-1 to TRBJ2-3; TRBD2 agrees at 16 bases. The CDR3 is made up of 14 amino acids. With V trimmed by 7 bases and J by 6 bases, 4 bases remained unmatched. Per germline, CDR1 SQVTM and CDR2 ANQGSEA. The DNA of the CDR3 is TGCAGCGCGGGACTAGCGGGAGGGCCGGATACGCAGTATTTT. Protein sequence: CSAGLAGGPDTQYF.

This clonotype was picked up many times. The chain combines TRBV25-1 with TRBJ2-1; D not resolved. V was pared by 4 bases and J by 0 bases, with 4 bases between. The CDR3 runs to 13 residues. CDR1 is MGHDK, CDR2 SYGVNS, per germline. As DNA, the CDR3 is TGTGCCAGCAGTGGAAGCTCCTACAATGAGCAGTTCTTC. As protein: CASSGSSYNEQFF.

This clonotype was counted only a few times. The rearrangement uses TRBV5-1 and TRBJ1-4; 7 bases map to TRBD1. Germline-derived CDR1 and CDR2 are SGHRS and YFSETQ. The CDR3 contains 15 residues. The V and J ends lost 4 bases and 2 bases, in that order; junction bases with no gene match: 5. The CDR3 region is CASSVGQNTNEKLFF. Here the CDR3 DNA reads TGCGCCAGCAGCGTGGGACAGAACACTAATGAAAAACTGTTTTTT.

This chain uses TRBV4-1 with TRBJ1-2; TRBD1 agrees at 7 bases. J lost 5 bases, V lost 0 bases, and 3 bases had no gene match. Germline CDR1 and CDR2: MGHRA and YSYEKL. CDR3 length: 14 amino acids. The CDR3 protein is CASSQDGTAYGYTF. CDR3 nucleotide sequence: TGCGCCAGCAGCCAAGATGGGACAGCTTATGGCTACACCTTC.

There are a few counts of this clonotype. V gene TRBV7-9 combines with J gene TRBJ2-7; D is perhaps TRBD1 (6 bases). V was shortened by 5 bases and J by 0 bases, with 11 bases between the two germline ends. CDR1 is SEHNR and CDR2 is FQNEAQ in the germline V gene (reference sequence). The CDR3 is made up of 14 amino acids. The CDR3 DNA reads TGTGCCAGCAGCCCTACAGGGTACTCCTACGAGCAGTACTTC. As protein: CASSPTGYSYEQYF.